Given below is one T cell receptor beta chain in context. This clonotype was picked up one time. This clone's antigen is unknown. No quality values exist for individual bases; no much larger clone is one base distant. One read alone lends weak support. The V end loses 5 bases and the J end loses 6 bases, and a stretch of 13 bases separates them. For CDR1 and CDR2, the germline V gene (reference sequence) lists SEHNR and FQNEAQ. The CDR3 holds 14 amino acids from the cysteine to the phenylalanine. Only the CDR3 DNA stays, 42 bases, in frame from base 1. This entry belongs to a study of regulatory T cells in long-lasting Graves disease (dated by TCRdb to the early 2020s). For the wider study: To count as having persistent Graves' disease, a patient had to have received antithyroid drug treatment for over 5 years with TSH receptor autoantibodies remaining persistently positive. This study used TCR sequencing and RNA sequencing of peripheral blood to compare persistent Graves' disease patients against newly diagnosed Graves' disease patients. The study was registered as a clinical trial and conducted in China. A total of about 35 samples underwent TCR sequencing, from 13 patients with persistent Graves' disease and roughly 20 patients with newly diagnosed Graves' disease. In the clinical cohort, patients with persistent Graves' disease had used antithyroid drugs for an average of roughly ten years. Overall study results and their limits: Persistent patients shared more public clonotypes among themselves (2,741) than newly diagnosed patients did (more than 950). Sequencing and analysis were restricted to the TCR beta chain. Peripheral blood alone was examined, since thyroid tissue, which constituted the primary lesion, could not be accessed. The small sample size was acknowledged by the authors as a limitation that may reduce accuracy. TRBV28, TRBJ1-2 and TRBJ2-5 were preferentially used in persistent disease, while TRBV20-1 and TRBJ2-1 were favored in newly diagnosed disease. Persistent Graves' disease patients showed lower TCR Shannon entropy and fewer highly expanded clones than newly diagnosed patients, suggesting clonal expansion.

Libraries came from multiplex PCR. Instrument used: Illumina HiSeq 4000. TCR beta libraries were built with iRepertoire HTBI primers and Arm-PCR amplification of CDR3 regions. Before sequencing, the PCR products underwent gel purification. The authors' pipeline ran thus. Across samples, 55 to 80 TRBV and 12 to 15 TRBJ segments were identified and used for gene usage analysis of CDR3 amino acid clonotypes. Filtered high-quality paired reads were merged into contigs using COPE and FqMerger. BLAST was used to align contigs to IMGT TRBV, TRBD and TRBJ reference genes, and CDR3 was defined according to IMGT. Highly expanded clones were defined as clonotypes with a frequency above 0.1%. Shannon entropy served as the measure of repertoire diversity, while the Gini coefficient captured V-J evenness. Clonotypes shared by more than one individual were considered public. Clones were called with MiXCR by TCRdb after fastp trimmed the public reads at Q25, and only in-frame beta chains were retained. Under each unique CDR3 protein, matching rows form one entry showing the most common genes and DNA. TCRdb, rather than the study authors, made the V and J calls. The sample records a few hundred thousand distinct CDR3 sequences, around 24% of which are singletons. The top ten clonotypes cover approximately 28% of the sample.

The sample's time point label, decoded: persistent/refractory GD, antithyroid drugs over 5 years with positive TRAb. For both TCR sequencing and RNA sequencing, RNA was extracted from PBMCs in TRIzol. The diagnosis of Graves' disease followed American Thyroid Association guidelines. The patients came from an endocrinology department in Xi'an, China. Each patient gave 8.5 to 9.5 milliliters of peripheral blood, collected in an EDTA anticoagulant tube. Ficoll Paque Plus density gradient separation was used to isolate PBMCs, and no further T cell sorting was performed. An Agilent 2100 Bioanalyzer and agarose gel were used to check RNA quality, while a NanoDrop 2000 measured RNA concentration.

Rearrangement joined TRBV7-9 to TRBJ2-2; the D gene is perhaps TRBD2, on 6 matching bases. The TCR was taken from a female donor with Graves disease. The sequencing used peripheral blood mononuclear cells (PBMCs), collected when the disease was refractory, from a patient treated with antithyroid drugs. The CDR3 region has the sequence CASSQTRGAGELFF. The nucleotides read TGTGCCAGCAGCCAGACCCGCGGGGCCGGGGAGCTGTTTTTT.